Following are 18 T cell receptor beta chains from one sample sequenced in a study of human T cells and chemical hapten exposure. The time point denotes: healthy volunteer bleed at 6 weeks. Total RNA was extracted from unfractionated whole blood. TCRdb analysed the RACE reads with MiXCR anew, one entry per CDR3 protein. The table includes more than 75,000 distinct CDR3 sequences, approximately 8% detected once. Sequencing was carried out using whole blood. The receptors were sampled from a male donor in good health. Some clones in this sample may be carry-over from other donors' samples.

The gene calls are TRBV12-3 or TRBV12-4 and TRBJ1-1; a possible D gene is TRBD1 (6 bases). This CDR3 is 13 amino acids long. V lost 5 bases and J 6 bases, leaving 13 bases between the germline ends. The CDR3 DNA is TGTGCCAGCAGTACCGGGACAAAGGCTGAAGCTTTCTTT. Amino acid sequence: CASSTGTKAEAFF.

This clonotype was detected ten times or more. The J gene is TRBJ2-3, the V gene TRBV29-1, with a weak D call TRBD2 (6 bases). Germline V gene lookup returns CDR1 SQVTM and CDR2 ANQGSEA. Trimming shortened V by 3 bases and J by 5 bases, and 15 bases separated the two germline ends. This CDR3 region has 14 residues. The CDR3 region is CSVELGGRGDTQYF. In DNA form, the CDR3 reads TGCAGCGTTGAGCTAGGAGGGCGTGGAGATACGCAGTATTTT.

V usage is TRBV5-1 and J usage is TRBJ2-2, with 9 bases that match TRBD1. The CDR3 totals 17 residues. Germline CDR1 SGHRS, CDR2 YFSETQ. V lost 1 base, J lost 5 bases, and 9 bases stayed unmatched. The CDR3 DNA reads TGCGCCAGCAGCTTGTTTTTTAGAGGACAGGGGACCGGGGAGCTGTTTTTT. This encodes CASSLFFRGQGTGELFF.

The CDR3 DNA reads TGCGCCAGCAGCCCCCATAGGACAGGGTCCTACGAGCAGTACTTC. Translation gives CASSPHRTGSYEQYF. The chain recombines TRBV5-1 with TRBJ2-7; 8 bases align to TRBD1. CDR3 size: 15 residues. Losses at the gene ends were 4 bases for V and 1 base for J; bases not matched to a gene: 7. Germline assignment: CDR1 SGHRS and CDR2 YFSETQ.

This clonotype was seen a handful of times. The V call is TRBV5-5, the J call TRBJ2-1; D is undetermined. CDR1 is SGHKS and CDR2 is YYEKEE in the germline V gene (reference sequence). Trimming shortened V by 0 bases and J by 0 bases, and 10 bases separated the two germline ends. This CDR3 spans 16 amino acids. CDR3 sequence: CASSLVRVSSYNEQFF. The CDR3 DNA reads TGTGCCAGCAGCTTGGTTCGGGTGAGCTCCTACAATGAGCAGTTCTTC.

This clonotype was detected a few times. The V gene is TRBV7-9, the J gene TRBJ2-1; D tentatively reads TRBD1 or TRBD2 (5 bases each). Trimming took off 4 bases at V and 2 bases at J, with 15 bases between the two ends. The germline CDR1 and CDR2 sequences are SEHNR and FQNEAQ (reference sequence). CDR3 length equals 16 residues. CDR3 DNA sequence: TGTGCCAGCAGCTCCAGGGTGAGGGGTACCTACAATGAGCAGTTCTTC. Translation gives CASSSRVRGTYNEQFF.

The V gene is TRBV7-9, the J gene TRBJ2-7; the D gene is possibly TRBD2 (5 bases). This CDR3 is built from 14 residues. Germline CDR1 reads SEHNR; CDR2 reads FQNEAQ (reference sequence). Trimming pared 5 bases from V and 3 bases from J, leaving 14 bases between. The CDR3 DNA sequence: TGTGCCAGCAGCCCGGAAGGAGGAGGCTACGAGCAGTACTTC. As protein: CASSPEGGGYEQYF. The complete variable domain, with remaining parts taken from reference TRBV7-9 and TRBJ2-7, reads DTGVSQNPRHKITKRGQNVTFRCDPISEHNRLYWYRQTLGQGPEFLTYFQNEAQLEKSRLLSDRFSAERPKGSFSTLEIQRTEQGDSAMYLCASSPEGGGYEQYFGPGTRLTVT.

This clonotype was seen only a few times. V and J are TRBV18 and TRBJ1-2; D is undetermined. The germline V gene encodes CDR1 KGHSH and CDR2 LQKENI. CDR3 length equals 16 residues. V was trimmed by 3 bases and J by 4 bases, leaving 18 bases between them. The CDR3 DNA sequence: TGTGCCAGCTCACCTTCTACGGGTTCGGCAGCCTATGGCTACACCTTC. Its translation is CASSPSTGSAAYGYTF. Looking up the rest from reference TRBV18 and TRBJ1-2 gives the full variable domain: NAGVMQNPRHLVRRRGQEARLRCSPMKGHSHVYWYRQLPEEGLKFMVYLQKENIIDESGMPKERFSAEFPKEGPSILRIQQVVRGDSAAYFCASSPSTGSAAYGYTFGSGTRLTVV.

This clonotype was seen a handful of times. DNA of the CDR3: TGTGCCATCAGTGCGGACAGGGGCGTAGAAGCTTTCTTT. Its translation is CAISADRGVEAFF. The chain has TRBV10-3 and TRBJ1-1; 9 bases fit TRBD1. CDR3 length equals 13 residues. V lost 4 bases, J lost 8 bases, and 5 bases stayed unmatched. Germline V gene sequence: CDR1 ENHRY, CDR2 SYGVKD.

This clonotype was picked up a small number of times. CDR3: CASSRQALTSYEQYF. The CDR3 DNA reads as TGTGCCAGCAGTCGTCAGGCTCTCACCTCCTACGAGCAGTACTTC. The rearrangement links TRBV28 to TRBJ2-7; no definite D call. The germline V and J ends were trimmed by 5 bases and 0 bases, with 14 bases remaining between them. Germline CDR1 and CDR2: MDHEN and SYDVKM. The CDR3 extends over 15 amino acids.

The CDR3 reads CASSQAPREGRNTEAFF. DNA of the CDR3: TGCGCCAGCAGCCAAGCCCCCAGGGAAGGAAGGAACACTGAAGCTTTCTTT. The chain recombines TRBV4-1 with TRBJ1-1, with D perhaps matching TRBD1 (5 bases). There are 17 residues in the CDR3. Germline assignment: CDR1 MGHRA and CDR2 YSYEKL. Trimming removed 1 base from V and 1 base from J, with 16 bases in between.

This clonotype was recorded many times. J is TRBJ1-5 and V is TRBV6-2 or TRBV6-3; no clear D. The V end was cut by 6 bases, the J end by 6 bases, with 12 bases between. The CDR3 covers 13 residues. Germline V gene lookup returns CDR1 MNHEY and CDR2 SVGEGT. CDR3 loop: CASSLVERQPQHF. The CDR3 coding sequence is TGTGCCAGCAGCCTCGTCGAGCGTCAGCCCCAGCATTTT.

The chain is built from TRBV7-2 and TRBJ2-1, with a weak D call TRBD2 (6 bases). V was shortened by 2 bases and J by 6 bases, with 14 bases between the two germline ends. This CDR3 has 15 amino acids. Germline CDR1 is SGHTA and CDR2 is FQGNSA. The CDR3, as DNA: TGTGCCAGCAGCTTATCTGGGGGAGGACTCAATGAGCAGTTCTTC. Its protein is CASSLSGGGLNEQFF. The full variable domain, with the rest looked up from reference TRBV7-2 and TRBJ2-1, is GAGVSQSPSNKVTEKGKDVELRCDPISGHTALYWYRQSLGQGLEFLIYFQGNSAPDKSGLPSDRFSAERTGGSVSTLTIQRTQQEDSAVYLCASSLSGGGLNEQFFGPGTRLTVL.

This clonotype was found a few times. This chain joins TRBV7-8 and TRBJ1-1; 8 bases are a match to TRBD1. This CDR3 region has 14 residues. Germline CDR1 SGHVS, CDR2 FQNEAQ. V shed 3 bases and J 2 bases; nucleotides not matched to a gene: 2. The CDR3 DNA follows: TGTGCCAGCAGCTTGGACAGGGTAAACACTGAAGCTTTCTTT. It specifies CASSLDRVNTEAFF.

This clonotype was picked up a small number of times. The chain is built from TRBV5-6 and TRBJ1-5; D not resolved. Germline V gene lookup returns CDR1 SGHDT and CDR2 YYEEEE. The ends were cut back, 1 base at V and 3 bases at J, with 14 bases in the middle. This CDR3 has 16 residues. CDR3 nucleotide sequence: TGTGCCAGCAGCTTGACCGGAGGGAGACTCAATCAGCCCCAGCATTTT. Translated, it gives CASSLTGGRLNQPQHF.

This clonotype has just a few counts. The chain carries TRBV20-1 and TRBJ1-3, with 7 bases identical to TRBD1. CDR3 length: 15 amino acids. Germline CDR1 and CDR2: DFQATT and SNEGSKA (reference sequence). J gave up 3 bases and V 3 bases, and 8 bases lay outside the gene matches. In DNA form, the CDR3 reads TGCAGTGCTAGGGACCCCGGACAGGATGGAAACACCATATATTTT. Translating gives CSARDPGQDGNTIYF.

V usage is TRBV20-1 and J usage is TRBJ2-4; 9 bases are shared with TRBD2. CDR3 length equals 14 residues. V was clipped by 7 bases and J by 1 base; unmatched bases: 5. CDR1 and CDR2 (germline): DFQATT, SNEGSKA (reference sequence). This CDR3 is CSVSLAGAKNIQYF. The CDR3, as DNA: TGCAGTGTGTCTCTAGCGGGGGCCAAAAACATTCAGTACTTC.

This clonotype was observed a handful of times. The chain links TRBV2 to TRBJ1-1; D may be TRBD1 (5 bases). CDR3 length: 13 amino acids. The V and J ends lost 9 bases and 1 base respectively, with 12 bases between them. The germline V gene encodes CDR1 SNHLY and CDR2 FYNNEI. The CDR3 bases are TGTGCCAGTCCGGGACGAACGAACACTGAAGCTTTCTTT. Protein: CASPGRTNTEAFF.